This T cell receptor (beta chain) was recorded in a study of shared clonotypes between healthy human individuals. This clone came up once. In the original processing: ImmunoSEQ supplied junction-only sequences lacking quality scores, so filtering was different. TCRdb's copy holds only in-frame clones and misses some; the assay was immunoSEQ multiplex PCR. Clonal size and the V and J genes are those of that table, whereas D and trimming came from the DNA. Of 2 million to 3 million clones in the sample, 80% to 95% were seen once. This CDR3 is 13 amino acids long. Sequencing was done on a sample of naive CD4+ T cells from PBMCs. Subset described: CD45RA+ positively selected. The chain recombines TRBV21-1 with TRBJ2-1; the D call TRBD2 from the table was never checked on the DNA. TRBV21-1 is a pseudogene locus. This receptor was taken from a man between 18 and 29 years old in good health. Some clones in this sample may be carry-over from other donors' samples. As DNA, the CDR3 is TGTGCCAGCAGCAGACCGACTAGCAATGAGCAGTTCTTC. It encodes CASSRPTSNEQFF.